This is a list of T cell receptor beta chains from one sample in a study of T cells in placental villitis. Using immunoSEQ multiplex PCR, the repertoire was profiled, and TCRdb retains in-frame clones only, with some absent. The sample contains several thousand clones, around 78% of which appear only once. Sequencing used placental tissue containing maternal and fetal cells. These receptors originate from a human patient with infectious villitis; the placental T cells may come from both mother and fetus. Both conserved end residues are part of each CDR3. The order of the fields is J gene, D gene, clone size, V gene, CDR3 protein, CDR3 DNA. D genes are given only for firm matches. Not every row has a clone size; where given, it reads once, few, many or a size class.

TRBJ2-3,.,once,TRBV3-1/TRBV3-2,CASSRPERTDTQYF,TGTGCCAGCAGCCGGCCGGAGCGCACAGATACGCAGTATTTT
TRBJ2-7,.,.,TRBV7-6,CASSLTLLGSSSYEQYF,TGTGCCAGCAGCTTAACGCTTTTAGGGTCCTCAAGCTACGAGCAGTACTTC
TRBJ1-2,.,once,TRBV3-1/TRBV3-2,CASSQDPGYYTF,TGTGCCAGCAGCCAAGACCCAGGGTATTACACCTTC
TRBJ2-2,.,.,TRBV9,CASSVGYRELFF,TGTGCCAGCAGCGTAGGGTACCGGGAGCTGTTTTTT
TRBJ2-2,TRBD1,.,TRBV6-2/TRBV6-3,CASSGTGNSGELFF,TGTGCCAGCAGCGGGACAGGGAATTCCGGGGAGCTGTTTTTT
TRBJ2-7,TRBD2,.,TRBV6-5,CASKPGLASYEQYF,TGTGCCAGCAAACCGGGACTAGCTTCCTACGAGCAGTACTTC
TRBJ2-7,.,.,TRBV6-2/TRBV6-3,CASSYKGVKTYEQYF,TGTGCCAGCAGTTACAAGGGAGTTAAAACCTACGAGCAGTACTTC
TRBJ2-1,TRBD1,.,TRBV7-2,CASSLAPPGTGIDEQFF,TGTGCCAGCAGCTTAGCGCCCCCCGGGACAGGGATCGATGAGCAGTTCTTC
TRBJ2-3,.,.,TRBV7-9,CASSPTSYRTDTQYF,TGTGCCAGCAGCCCCACTAGCTATCGCACAGATACGCAGTATTTT
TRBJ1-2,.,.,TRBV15,CATSREAGDYGYTF,TGTGCCACCAGCAGAGAGGCAGGGGACTATGGCTACACCTTC
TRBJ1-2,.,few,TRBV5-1,CASSWDKAYGYTF,TGCGCCAGCAGCTGGGATAAGGCCTATGGCTACACCTTC
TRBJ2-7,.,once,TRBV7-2,CASSPRGVASYEQYF,TGTGCCAGCAGCCCCCGGGGTGTGGCCTCCTACGAGCAGTACTTC
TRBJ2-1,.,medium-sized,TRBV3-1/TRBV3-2,CASSPTEGTQFF,TGTGCCAGCAGCCCCACAGAGGGGACACAGTTCTTC
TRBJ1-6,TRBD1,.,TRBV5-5,CASSLTGQGTANSPLHF,TGTGCCAGCAGCTTGACGGGACAGGGGACCGCTAATTCACCCCTCCACTTT
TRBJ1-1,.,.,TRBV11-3,CASSLGVNTEAFF,TGTGCCAGCAGCTTAGGGGTGAACACTGAAGCTTTCTTT
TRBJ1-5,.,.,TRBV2,CASRQTGKWGNQLQHF,TGTGCCAGCAGACAAACAGGGAAGTGGGGCAATCAGCTCCAGCATTTT
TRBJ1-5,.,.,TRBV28,CASSLGRAHSNQPQHF,TGTGCCAGCAGTTTGGGCAGGGCACATAGCAATCAGCCCCAGCATTTT
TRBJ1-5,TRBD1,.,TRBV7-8,CASSFRDRNQPQHF,TGTGCCAGCAGCTTCCGGGACAGGAATCAGCCCCAGCATTTT
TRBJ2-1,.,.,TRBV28,CASSLRDNNEQFF,TGTGCCAGCAGTTTACGAGACAACAATGAGCAGTTCTTC
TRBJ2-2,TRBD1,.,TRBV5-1,CASSLPGQGTGELFF,TGCGCCAGCAGCCTACCGGGACAGGGAACCGGGGAGCTGTTTTTT
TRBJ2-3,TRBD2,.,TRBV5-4,CASSVTSGGALDTQYF,TGTGCCAGCAGCGTTACTAGCGGGGGGGCCTTAGATACGCAGTATTTT
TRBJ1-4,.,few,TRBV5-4,CASSQRGEKLFF,TGTGCCAGCAGCCAGAGGGGGGAAAAACTGTTTTTT
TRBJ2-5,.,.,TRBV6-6,CASSPGILQETQYF,TGTGCCAGCAGTCCCGGGATCTTACAAGAGACCCAGTACTTC
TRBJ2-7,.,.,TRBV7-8,CASSVGQGTYEQYF,TGTGCCAGCAGCGTTGGGCAGGGCACCTACGAGCAGTACTTC
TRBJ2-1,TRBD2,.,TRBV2,CASSGFGGSGGQQFF,TGTGCCAGCAGTGGGTTTGGTGGTAGCGGGGGGCAGCAGTTCTTC
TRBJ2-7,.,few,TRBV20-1,CSAQEGEQYF,TGCAGTGCCCAGGAAGGGGAGCAGTACTTC
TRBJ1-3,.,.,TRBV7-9,CASSSQGADTIYF,TGTGCCAGCAGCTCCCAGGGCGCGGACACCATATATTTT
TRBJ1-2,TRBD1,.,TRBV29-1,CSVEDPGTGYYGYTF,TGCAGCGTTGAAGATCCCGGGACAGGCTACTATGGCTACACCTTC
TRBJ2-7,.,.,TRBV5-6,CASSLVAALREQYF,TGTGCCAGCAGCTTAGTAGCGGCCCTGCGCGAGCAGTACTTC
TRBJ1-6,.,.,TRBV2,CASSGGDTYNSPLHF,TGTGCCAGCAGTGGTGGAGACACCTATAATTCACCCCTCCACTTT
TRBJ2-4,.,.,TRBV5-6,CASSLRAATHAKNIQYF,TGTGCCAGCAGCTTACGTGCCGCAACCCACGCCAAAAACATTCAGTACTTC
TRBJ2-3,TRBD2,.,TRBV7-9,CASSLGISGASTDTQYF,TGTGCCAGCAGCTTAGGGATAAGCGGGGCGAGCACAGATACGCAGTATTTT
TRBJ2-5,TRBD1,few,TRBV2,CASSVGQVGTQYF,TGTGCCAGCAGTGTTGGACAGGTGGGGACCCAGTACTTC
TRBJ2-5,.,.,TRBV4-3,CASSQGTQETQYF,TGCGCCAGCAGCCAAGGGACCCAAGAGACCCAGTACTTC
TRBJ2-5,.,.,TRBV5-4,CASSFGLEQETQYF,TGTGCCAGCAGCTTTGGACTGGAGCAAGAGACCCAGTACTTC
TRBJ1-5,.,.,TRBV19,CASSIVRANQPQHF,TGTGCCAGTAGTATAGTTCGGGCCAATCAGCCCCAGCATTTT
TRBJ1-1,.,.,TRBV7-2,CASSPTGGNTEAFF,TGTGCCAGCAGCCCCACGGGTGGGAACACTGAAGCTTTCTTT
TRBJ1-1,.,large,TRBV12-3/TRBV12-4,CASSLQGNTEAFF,TGTGCCAGCAGTCTACAGGGGAACACTGAAGCTTTCTTT
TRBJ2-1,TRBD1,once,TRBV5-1,CASSLGTGPASYNEQFF,TGCGCCAGCAGCTTGGGGACAGGACCGGCCTCCTACAATGAGCAGTTCTTC
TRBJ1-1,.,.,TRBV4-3,CASSQVEGKAFF,TGCGCCAGCAGCCAAGTGGAGGGGAAGGCTTTCTTT
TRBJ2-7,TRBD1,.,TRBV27,CASSTGTGASYEQYF,TGTGCCAGCAGCACCGGGACAGGGGCCTCCTACGAGCAGTACTTC
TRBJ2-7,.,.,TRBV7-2,CASSDPGPLSYEQYF,TGTGCCAGCAGCGACCCGGGACCTCTTTCCTACGAGCAGTACTTC
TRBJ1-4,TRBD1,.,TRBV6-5,CASSTPGGTEKLFF,TGTGCCAGCAGCACTCCAGGGGGCACTGAAAAACTGTTTTTT
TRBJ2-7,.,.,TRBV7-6,CASSSYYERTHSYSYEQYF,TGTGCCAGCAGTTCCTATTATGAACGGACCCACAGTTACTCCTACGAGCAGTACTTC
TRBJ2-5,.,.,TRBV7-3,CASSLLGRETQYF,TGTGCCAGCAGCTTACTAGGGCGGGAGACCCAGTACTTC
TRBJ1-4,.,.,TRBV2,CAARDLRAVGLNEKLFF,TGTGCCGCCCGGGACCTAAGAGCCGTTGGATTAAATGAAAAACTGTTTTTT
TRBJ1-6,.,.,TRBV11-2,CASSSPYAGTRNSPLHF,TGTGCCAGCAGCTCCCCATACGCCGGGACAAGGAATTCACCCCTCCACTTT
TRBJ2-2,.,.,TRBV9,CASSPPNGELFF,TGTGCCAGCAGCCCCCCGAACGGGGAGCTGTTTTTT
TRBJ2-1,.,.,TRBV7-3,CASSLSVSYNEQFF,TGTGCCAGCAGCTTATCGGTCTCCTACAATGAGCAGTTCTTC
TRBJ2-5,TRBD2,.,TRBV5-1,CASSSRTGGAETQYF,TGCGCCAGCAGCTCCAGGACGGGGGGGGCAGAGACCCAGTACTTC
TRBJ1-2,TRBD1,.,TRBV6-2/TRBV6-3,CASSRPTGGYGYTF,TGTGCCAGCAGCCGACCGACAGGGGGGTATGGCTACACCTTC